Listed here is a single T cell receptor beta chain. Its cognate antigen is unknown. These data belong to a study of immune evolution from preneoplasia to lung adenocarcinoma. Whole-study findings and limits: Normal lung had highest clonality; later lesions appeared denser, more diverse.

Sequencing was performed with immunoSEQ multiplex PCR; in TCRdb, only in-frame clones are kept and a portion is missing. The sample includes around 8,000 clones, 75% to 85% of them seen just once. Trimming removed 0 bases from V and 4 bases from J, with 2 bases in between. The V gene's germline CDR1 is SGHKS and CDR2 YYEKEE (reference sequence). The CDR3 spans 11 residues. The chain combines TRBV5-5 with TRBJ2-7; unclear D gene. The sequencing sample was made of FFPE minimally invasive lung adenocarcinoma tissue. The sequence derives from a person aged 65 to 79 with lung adenocarcinoma. The CDR3 DNA reads as TGTGCCAGCAGCTTGGGGTACGAGCAGTACTTC. This translates into CASSLGYEQYF.